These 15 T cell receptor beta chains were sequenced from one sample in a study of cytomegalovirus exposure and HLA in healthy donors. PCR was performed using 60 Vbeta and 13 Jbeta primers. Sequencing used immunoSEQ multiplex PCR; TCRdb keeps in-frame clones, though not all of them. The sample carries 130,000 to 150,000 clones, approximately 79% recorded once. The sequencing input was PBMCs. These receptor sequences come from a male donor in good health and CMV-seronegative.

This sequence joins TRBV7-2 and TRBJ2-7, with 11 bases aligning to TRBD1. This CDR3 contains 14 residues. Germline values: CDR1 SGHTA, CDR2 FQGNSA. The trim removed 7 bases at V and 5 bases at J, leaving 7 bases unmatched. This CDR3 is CASTWTGGGDEQYF. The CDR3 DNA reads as TGTGCCAGCACCTGGACAGGGGGCGGGGACGAGCAGTACTTC.

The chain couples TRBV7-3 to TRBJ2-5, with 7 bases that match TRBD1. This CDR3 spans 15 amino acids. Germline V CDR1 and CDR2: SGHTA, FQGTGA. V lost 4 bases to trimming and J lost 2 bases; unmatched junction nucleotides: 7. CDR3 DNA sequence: TGTGCCAGCAGCTCCTCCGGGACAGCACAAGAGACCCAGTACTTC. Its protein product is CASSSSGTAQETQYF.

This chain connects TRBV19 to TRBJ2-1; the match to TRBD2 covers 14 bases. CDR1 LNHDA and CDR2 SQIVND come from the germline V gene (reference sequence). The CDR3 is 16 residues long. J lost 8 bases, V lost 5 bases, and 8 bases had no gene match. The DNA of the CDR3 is TGTGCCAGTAGTCCAGGACTAGCGGGAGGCTCCGATGAGCAGTTCTTC. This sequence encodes CASSPGLAGGSDEQFF.

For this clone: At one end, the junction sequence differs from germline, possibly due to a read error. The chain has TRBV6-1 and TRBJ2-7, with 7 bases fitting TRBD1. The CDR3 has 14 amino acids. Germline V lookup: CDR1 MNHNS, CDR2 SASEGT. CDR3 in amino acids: CVSASVTGRYEQYF. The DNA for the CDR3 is TGTGTCAGCGCATCCGTGACAGGGCGCTACGAGCAGTACTTC.

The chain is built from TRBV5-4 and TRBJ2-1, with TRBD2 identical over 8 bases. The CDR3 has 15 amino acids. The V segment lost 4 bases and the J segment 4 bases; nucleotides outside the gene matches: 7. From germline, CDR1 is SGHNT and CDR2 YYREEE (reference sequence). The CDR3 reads CASSRMVAGYNEQFF. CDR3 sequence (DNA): TGTGCCAGCAGCCGGATGGTAGCGGGGTACAATGAGCAGTTCTTC.

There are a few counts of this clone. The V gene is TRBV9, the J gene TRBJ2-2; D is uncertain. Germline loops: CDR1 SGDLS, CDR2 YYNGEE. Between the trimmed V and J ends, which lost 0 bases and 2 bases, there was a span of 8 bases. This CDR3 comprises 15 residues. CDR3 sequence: CASSVALSNTGELFF. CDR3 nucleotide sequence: TGTGCCAGCAGCGTAGCTCTTTCTAACACCGGGGAGCTGTTTTTT.

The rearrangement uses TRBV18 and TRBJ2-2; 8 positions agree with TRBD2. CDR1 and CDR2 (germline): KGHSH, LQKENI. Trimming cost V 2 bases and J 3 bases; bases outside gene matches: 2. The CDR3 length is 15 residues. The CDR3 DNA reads TGTGCCAGCTCACCAACGGGAGGGGACACCGGGGAGCTGTTTTTT. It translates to CASSPTGGDTGELFF.

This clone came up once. The CDR3 sequence: CASSQKGGAGTEAFF. The CDR3 region has the DNA TGCGCCAGCAGCCAAAAAGGGGGCGCGGGCACTGAAGCTTTCTTT. V is TRBV5-1 and J is TRBJ1-1; 7 bases map to TRBD1. V dropped 4 bases and J dropped 4; count of bases not matched to a gene: 10. CDR3 length: 15 amino acids. Germline loops: CDR1 SGHRS, CDR2 YFSETQ. Drawing the rest from reference TRBV5-1 and TRBJ1-1, the complete variable domain is KAGVTQTPRYLIKTRGQQVTLSCSPISGHRSVSWYQQTPGQGLQFLFEYFSETQRNKGNFPGRFSGRQFSNSRSEMNVSTLELGDSALYLCASSQKGGAGTEAFFGQGTRLTVV.

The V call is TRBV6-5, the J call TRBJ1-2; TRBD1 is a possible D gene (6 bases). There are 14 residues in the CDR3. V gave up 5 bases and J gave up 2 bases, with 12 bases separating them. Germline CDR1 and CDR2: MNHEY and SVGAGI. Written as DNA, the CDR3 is TGTGCCAGCAGTAAGGGACAAATGAACTATGGCTACACCTTC. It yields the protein CASSKGQMNYGYTF.

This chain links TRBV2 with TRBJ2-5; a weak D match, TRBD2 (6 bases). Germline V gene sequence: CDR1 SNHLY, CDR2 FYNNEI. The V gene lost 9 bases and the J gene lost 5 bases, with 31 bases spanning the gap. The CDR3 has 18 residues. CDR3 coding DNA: TGTGCCAGTGCCCCCGGGACTGGGAATATGAATAGTGGGGAGACCCAGTACTTC. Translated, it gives CASAPGTGNMNSGETQYF.

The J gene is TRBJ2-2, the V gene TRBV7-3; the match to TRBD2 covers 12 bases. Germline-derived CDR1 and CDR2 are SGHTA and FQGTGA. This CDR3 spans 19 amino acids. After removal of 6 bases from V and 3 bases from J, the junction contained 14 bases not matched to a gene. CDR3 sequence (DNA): TGTGCCAGCAGTATTAATGTCCTAGCGGGGGGGCTTCACACCGGGGAGCTGTTTTTT. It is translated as CASSINVLAGGLHTGELFF.

CDR3 DNA: TGTGCCACCAGCTCCCGATGGGCCGGGACAGCAAATAGCAATCAGCCCCAGCATTTT. Protein product: CATSSRWAGTANSNQPQHF. The chain joins TRBV15 to TRBJ1-5, with 7 bases lining up with TRBD1. V dropped 5 bases and J dropped 0; count of bases not matched to a gene: 16. This CDR3 spans 19 amino acids. In germline, CDR1 is LNHNV, CDR2 YYDKDF (reference sequence).

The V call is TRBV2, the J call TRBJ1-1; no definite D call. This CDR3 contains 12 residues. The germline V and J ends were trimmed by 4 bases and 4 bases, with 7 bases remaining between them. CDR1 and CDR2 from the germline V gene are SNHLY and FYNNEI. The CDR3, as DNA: TGTGCCAGCAGTGCGGACTTCACTGAAGCTTTCTTT. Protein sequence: CASSADFTEAFF.

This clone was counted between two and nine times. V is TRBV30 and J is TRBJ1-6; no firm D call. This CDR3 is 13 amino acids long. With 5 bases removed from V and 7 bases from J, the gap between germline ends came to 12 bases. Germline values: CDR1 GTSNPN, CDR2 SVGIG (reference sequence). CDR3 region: CAWEIDGNSPLHF. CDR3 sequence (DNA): TGTGCCTGGGAAATAGACGGGAATTCACCCCTCCACTTT.

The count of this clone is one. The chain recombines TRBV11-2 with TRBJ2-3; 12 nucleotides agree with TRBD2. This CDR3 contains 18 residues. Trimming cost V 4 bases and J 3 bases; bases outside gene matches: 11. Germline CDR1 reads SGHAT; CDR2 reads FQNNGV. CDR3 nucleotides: TGTGCCAGCAGCTCGGTCCCCCGACTAGCGGGAGATACAGATACGCAGTATTTT. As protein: CASSSVPRLAGDTDTQYF.